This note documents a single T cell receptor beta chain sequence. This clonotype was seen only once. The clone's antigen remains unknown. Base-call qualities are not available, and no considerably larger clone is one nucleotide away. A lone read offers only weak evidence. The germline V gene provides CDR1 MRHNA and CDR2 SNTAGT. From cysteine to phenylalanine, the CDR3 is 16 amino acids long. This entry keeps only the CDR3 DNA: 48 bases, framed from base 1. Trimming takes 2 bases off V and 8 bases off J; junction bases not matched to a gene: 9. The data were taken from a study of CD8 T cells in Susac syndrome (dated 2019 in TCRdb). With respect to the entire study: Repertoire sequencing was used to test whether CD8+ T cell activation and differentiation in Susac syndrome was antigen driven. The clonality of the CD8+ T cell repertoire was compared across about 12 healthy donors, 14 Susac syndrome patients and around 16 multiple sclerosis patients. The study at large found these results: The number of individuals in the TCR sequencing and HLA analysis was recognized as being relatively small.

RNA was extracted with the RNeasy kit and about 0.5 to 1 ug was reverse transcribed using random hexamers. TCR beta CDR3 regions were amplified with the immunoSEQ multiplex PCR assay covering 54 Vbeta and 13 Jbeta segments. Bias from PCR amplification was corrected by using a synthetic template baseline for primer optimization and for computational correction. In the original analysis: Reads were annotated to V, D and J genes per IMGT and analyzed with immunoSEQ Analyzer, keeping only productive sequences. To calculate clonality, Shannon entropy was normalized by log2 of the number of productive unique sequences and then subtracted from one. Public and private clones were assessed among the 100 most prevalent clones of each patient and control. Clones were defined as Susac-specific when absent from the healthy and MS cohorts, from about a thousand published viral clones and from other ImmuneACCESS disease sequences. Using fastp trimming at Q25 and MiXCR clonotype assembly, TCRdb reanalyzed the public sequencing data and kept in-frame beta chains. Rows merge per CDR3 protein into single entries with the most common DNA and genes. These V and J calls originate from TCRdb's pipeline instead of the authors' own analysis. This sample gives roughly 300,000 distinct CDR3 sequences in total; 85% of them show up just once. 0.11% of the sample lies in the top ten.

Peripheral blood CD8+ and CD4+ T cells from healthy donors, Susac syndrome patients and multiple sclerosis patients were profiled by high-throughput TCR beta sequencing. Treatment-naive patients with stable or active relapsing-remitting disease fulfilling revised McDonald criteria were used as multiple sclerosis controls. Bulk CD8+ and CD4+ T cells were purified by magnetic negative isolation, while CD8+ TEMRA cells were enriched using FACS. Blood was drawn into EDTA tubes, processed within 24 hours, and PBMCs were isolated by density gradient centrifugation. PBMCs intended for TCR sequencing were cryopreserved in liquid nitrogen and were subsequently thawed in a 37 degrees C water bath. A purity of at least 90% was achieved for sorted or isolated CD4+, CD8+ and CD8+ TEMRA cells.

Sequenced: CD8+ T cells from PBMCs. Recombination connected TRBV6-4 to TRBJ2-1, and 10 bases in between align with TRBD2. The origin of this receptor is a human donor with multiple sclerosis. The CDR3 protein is CASSDHKREGLDEQFF. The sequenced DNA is TGTGCCAGCAGTGACCATAAGCGGGAGGGCCTCGATGAGCAGTTCTTC.